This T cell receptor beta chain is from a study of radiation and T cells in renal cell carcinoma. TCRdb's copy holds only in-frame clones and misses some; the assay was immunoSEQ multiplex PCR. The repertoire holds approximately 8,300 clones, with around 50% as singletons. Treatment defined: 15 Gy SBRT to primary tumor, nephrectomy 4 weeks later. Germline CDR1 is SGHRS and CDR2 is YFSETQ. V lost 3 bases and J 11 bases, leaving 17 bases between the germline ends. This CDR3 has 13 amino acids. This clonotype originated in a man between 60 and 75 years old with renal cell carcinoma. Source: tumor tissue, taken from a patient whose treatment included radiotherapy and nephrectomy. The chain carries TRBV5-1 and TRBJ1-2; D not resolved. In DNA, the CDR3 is TGCGCCAGCAGCTCCTTCGGACTTGACCCGTACACCTTC. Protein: CASSSFGLDPYTF.